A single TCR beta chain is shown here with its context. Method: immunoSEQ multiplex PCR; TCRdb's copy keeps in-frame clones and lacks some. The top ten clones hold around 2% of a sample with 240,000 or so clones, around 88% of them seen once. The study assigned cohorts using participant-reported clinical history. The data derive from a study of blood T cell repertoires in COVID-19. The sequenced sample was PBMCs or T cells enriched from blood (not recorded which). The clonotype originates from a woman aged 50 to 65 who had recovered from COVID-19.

For the CDR3, the DNA is TGTGCCAGCTCAGTCGCGGCCACTAACTATGGCTACACCTTC. Translated, it gives CASSVAATNYGYTF. The V call is TRBV18, the J call TRBJ1-2, with unresolved D. Germline V CDR1 and CDR2: KGHSH, LQKENI. This CDR3 has 14 amino acids. With 5 bases removed from V and 0 bases from J, the gap between germline ends came to 10 bases.